This TCR beta chain was identified in a study of beta chain features in type 1 diabetes. Findings and limits, study-wide: Among all four CD4+ subsets, Type 1 diabetes patients had TCRB CDR3s that were moderately but significantly shorter.

Reverse transcribing all isolated RNA meant expressed TCRB transcripts were sequenced. Sequenced by immunoSEQ multiplex PCR; TCRdb stores in-frame clones only, minus some. The repertoire holds about 270,000 clones, with 14% as singletons. The CDR3 totals 15 residues. Germline V gene sequence: CDR1 LGHNA, CDR2 YSLEER. The J segment lost 7 bases and the V segment lost 2 bases, leaving 8 bases of the junction unmatched. This clone was observed a few times. The antigen remains undetermined. The chain has TRBV4-3 and TRBJ2-1, with TRBD2 matching over 7 bases. The sequence was obtained from a man aged 25 to 45 with type 1 diabetes. Sequenced: naive CD4+ T cells from blood. The CDR3 loop reads CASSQNQLAVNEQFF. The CDR3, as DNA: TGCGCCAGCAGCCAAAACCAGCTAGCGGTAAATGAGCAGTTCTTC.